This T cell receptor beta chain was captured by sequencing in a study of shared clonotypes between healthy human individuals. Assay: immunoSEQ multiplex PCR; the TCRdb copy retains only in-frame clones and omits some. Of about 1.5 million clones in the sample, roughly 95% were seen once. The sequence came from a man aged 30-40 years in good health. The sequenced sample consisted of naive CD4+ T cells sorted from blood. Regarding subset: CD45RA+ positively selected.

The CDR3 DNA reads TGTGCCAGCAGCTCCGGACAGGGTGGCGGCTACACCTTC. It is translated as CASSSGQGGGYTF. The chain couples TRBV28 to TRBJ1-2, with 8 bases identical to TRBD1. Germline lookup yields CDR1 MDHEN and CDR2 SYDVKM. V trimming: 6 bases; J trimming: 8 bases; junction bases outside the gene matches: 8. The CDR3 has 13 residues.